One and the same sample provided the 19 T cell receptor beta chains below, sequenced in a study of regulatory T cells in long-lasting Graves disease. PBMCs provided the RNA from which the TCR library was made. TCRdb reprocessed the reads with MiXCR, giving one entry per CDR3 protein. The table includes around 910 distinct CDR3 sequences, roughly 87% detected once. This sample comprised peripheral blood mononuclear cells (PBMCs), obtained with antithyroid drug treatment, in newly diagnosed or persistent Graves disease (not recorded which). These receptors originate from a young man with Graves disease.

The gene calls are TRBV13 and TRBJ1-1; D is undetermined. V was clipped by 8 bases and J by 4 bases, with 8 bases between them. Germline V gives CDR1 PRHDT, CDR2 FYEKMQ (reference sequence). The CDR3 has 11 residues. The CDR3 protein is CASGMVTEAFF. In DNA form, the CDR3 reads TGTGCCAGCGGTATGGTCACTGAAGCTTTCTTT.

The rearrangement uses TRBV20-1 and TRBJ1-5; TRBD1 agrees at 8 bases. From germline, CDR1 is DFQATT and CDR2 SNEGSKA (reference sequence). V was pared by 0 bases and J by 6 bases, with 4 bases of the junction left unmatched. The CDR3 covers 14 residues. The CDR3 nucleotides read TGCAGTGCTAGAGATCTTCAGGGGGCTCAGCCCCAGCATTTT. Translated, it gives CSARDLQGAQPQHF.

This chain links TRBV20-1 with TRBJ2-5; D ambiguous. The CDR3 has 11 amino acids. CDR1 is DFQATT and CDR2 is SNEGSKA in the germline V gene (reference sequence). V lost 4 bases to trimming and J lost 5 bases, with 8 bases between them. The CDR3 DNA follows: TGCAGTGCTATTAGGCCGGAGACCCAGTACTTC. Amino acids: CSAIRPETQYF.

The rearrangement uses TRBV7-9 and TRBJ2-1; 7 nucleotides line up with TRBD1. Trimming removed 5 bases from V and 5 bases from J; junction bases left unmatched: 6. Germline-derived CDR1 and CDR2 are SEHNR and FQNEAQ (reference sequence). The CDR3 extends over 14 amino acids. The DNA for the CDR3 is TGTGCCAGCAGCAAGTTCACAGGGGACAATGAGCAGTTCTTC. Translated: CASSKFTGDNEQFF.

The chain uses TRBV20-1 and TRBJ2-1, with 11 bases matching TRBD1. Per germline, CDR1 DFQATT and CDR2 SNEGSKA (reference sequence). The CDR3 length is 16 residues. Trimming at V came to 4 bases and at J to 4 bases, leaving 9 bases not matched to a gene. The CDR3 coding sequence is TGCAGTGCTAAGGACAGGGGGCTAAACAGGTACAATGAGCAGTTCTTC. Encoded protein: CSAKDRGLNRYNEQFF.

The chain has TRBV11-3 and TRBJ1-1; D uncertain. V lost 4 bases and J lost 1, with 7 bases in between. The CDR3 length is 13 residues. Per germline, CDR1 SGHNT and CDR2 YENEEA. The chain's CDR3 is CASSSEPNTEAFF. CDR3 coding DNA: TGTGCCAGCAGCTCCGAACCGAACACTGAAGCTTTCTTT.

The chain combines TRBV18 with TRBJ2-1, with a tentative D call TRBD2 (5 bases). This CDR3 spans 14 amino acids. Germline assignment: CDR1 KGHSH and CDR2 LQKENI. V lost 4 bases and J lost 0, with 7 bases in between. CDR3 DNA: TGTGCCAGCTCACGAGGGAGCTCCTACAATGAGCAGTTCTTC. This sequence encodes CASSRGSSYNEQFF. Filled out from reference TRBV18 and TRBJ2-1, the complete variable domain reads NAGVMQNPRHLVRRRGQEARLRCSPMKGHSHVYWYRQLPEEGLKFMVYLQKENIIDESGMPKERFSAEFPKEGPSILRIQQVVRGDSAAYFCASSRGSSYNEQFFGPGTRLTVL.

This clonotype was picked up one time. The chain is built from TRBV28 and TRBJ2-7; the match to TRBD1 covers 7 bases. CDR1 MDHEN and CDR2 SYDVKM come from the germline V gene. V lost 3 bases and J lost 8; bases outside the gene matches: 13. CDR3 length equals 15 residues. The CDR3 protein is CASSFQDRDLEKQYF. CDR3 DNA: TGTGCCAGCAGTTTCCAAGACAGGGACCTAGAAAAGCAGTACTTC.

About this clonotype itself: Mismatch with germline at one junction end may stem from a read error. V is TRBV5-1 and J is TRBJ1-5; unclear D gene. The germline gives CDR1 SGHRS, CDR2 YFSETQ. The CDR3 is 10 residues long. The CDR3 DNA follows: TGCGCCGAACGGTATCGGGGAGGAAACTTT. As protein: CAERYRGGNF. Looking up the rest from reference TRBV5-1 and TRBJ1-5 gives the full variable domain: KAGVTQTPRYLIKTRGQQVTLSCSPISGHRSVSWYQQTPGQGLQFLFEYFSETQRNKGNFPGRFSGRQFSNSRSEMNVSTLELGDSALYLCAERYRGGNFGDGTRLSIL.

The V gene is TRBV27, the J gene TRBJ2-3; D remains unclear. Germline-derived CDR1 and CDR2 are MNHEY and SMNVEV (reference sequence). The CDR3 loop spans 16 amino acids. V lost 0 bases and J lost 0, with 10 bases in between. The CDR3 protein is CASSLSDTFSTDTQYF. The CDR3 DNA follows: TGTGCCAGCAGTTTATCCGACACTTTTAGCACAGATACGCAGTATTTT.

This chain links TRBV12-3 or TRBV12-4 with TRBJ2-2, with no clear D. Trimming took off 8 bases at V and 4 bases at J, with 8 bases between the two ends. This CDR3 is built from 12 residues. This CDR3 reads CASAIGTGELFF. The CDR3 coding sequence is TGTGCCAGCGCCATTGGCACCGGGGAGCTGTTTTTT.

This rearrangement joins TRBV5-1 to TRBJ2-7; D is uncertain. Germline loops: CDR1 SGHRS, CDR2 YFSETQ. V dropped 0 bases and J dropped 0 bases, with 7 bases sitting between them. The CDR3 has 14 amino acids. CDR3 bases: TGCGCCAGCAGCTTGGGACTCAGCTCCTACGAGCAGTACTTC. Translated: CASSLGLSSYEQYF.

The V gene is TRBV10-3, the J gene TRBJ2-7, with 7 bases matching TRBD2. The germline CDR1 and CDR2 sequences are ENHRY and SYGVKD. J gave up 5 bases and V 6 bases, and 10 bases lay outside the gene matches. This CDR3 has 14 residues. The CDR3 nucleotides are TGTGCCATCAGGCTGGGAGGGATGAATGACGAGCAGTACTTC. Amino acids: CAIRLGGMNDEQYF.

This chain joins TRBV5-4 and TRBJ1-5, with 8 bases fitting TRBD1. The CDR3 consists of 16 residues. V was pared by 0 bases and J by 5 bases, with 7 bases of the junction left unmatched. Germline V gene data show CDR1 as SGHNT and CDR2 as YYREEE (reference sequence). The DNA of the CDR3 is TGTGCCAGCAGCTTGGCCAATGACAGGGGTTATCAGCCCCAGCATTTT. It yields the protein CASSLANDRGYQPQHF.

This clonotype came up once. The chain links TRBV3-1 to TRBJ2-7; a possible D gene is TRBD2 (5 bases). With 4 bases removed from V and 7 bases from J, the gap between germline ends came to 11 bases. Germline lookup yields CDR1 LGHDT and CDR2 YNNKEL (reference sequence). This CDR3 is built from 12 residues. CDR3 residues: CASSPRRGEQYF. The CDR3 nucleotides read TGTGCCAGCAGCCCCCGCCGAGGGGAGCAGTACTTC.

This chain connects TRBV12-3 or TRBV12-4 to TRBJ2-7; D perhaps matches TRBD1 (6 bases). Trimming took 5 bases from V and 3 from J, leaving 11 bases between them. This CDR3 has 13 residues. CDR3 loop: CASSRDILYEQYF. The CDR3 bases are TGTGCCAGCAGTCGGGACATTCTCTACGAGCAGTACTTC.

The chain joins TRBV23-1 to TRBJ1-1; the D is unclear. TRBV23-1 has ORF status, its function being uncertain. Trimming shortened V by 9 bases and J by 7 bases, and 3 bases separated the two germline ends. This CDR3 comprises 8 residues. Here the CDR3 DNA reads TGCGCCAGATGTGAAGCTTTCTTT. Amino acids: CARCEAFF.

The CDR3 nucleotides are TGCGCCAGCAGCCAGGAACAGGGTAACTATGGCTACACCTTC. Protein product: CASSQEQGNYGYTF. The chain joins TRBV4-1 to TRBJ1-2, with a tentative D call TRBD1 (6 bases). The CDR3 spans 14 residues. Germline V CDR1 and CDR2: MGHRA, YSYEKL. V was pared by 3 bases and J by 1 base, with 9 bases between.

The chain is built from TRBV28 and TRBJ2-6; possibly TRBD2 for D (5 bases). The germline CDR1 and CDR2 sequences are MDHEN and SYDVKM. This CDR3 is built from 13 residues. V lost 6 bases and J 2 bases, leaving 5 bases between the germline ends. Here the CDR3 DNA reads TGTGCCAGCAGGGAGGCTGGGGCCAACGTCCTGACTTTC. This codes for CASREAGANVLTF.